Shown below are 5 T cell receptor beta chains from a single sample sequenced in a study of response to subunit inactivated influenza vaccine. TCRdb re-called the RT-PCR reads with MiXCR, one entry per CDR3 protein. The sample gives about 520,000 distinct CDR3 sequences, around 25% of which show up once; over 1.5% is in the top ten. The source was CD4+ T cells sorted from PBMCs, collected around 5 days after vaccination. The receptors were gathered from a man aged 50-59 years who received an inactivated influenza vaccine.

This clonotype has more than one count but fewer than ten. The V and J genes are TRBV12-3 or TRBV12-4 and TRBJ1-6; no clear D. V gave up 9 bases and J gave up 9 bases, with 18 bases separating them. CDR3 size: 14 residues. The CDR3 sequence: CASSRGPWGSPLHF. The CDR3 bases are TGTGCCAGTAGCCGCGGACCCTGGGGTTCACCCCTCCACTTT.

The chain is built from TRBV25-1 and TRBJ1-4, with 9 bases identical to TRBD1. The CDR3 contains 13 residues. The junction had 6 bases not matched to a gene; V was cut back by 6 bases and J by 10 bases. Germline CDR1 and CDR2: MGHDK and SYGVNS. The CDR3 protein is CASSPRQGGKLFF. Here the CDR3 DNA reads TGTGCCAGCAGCCCGAGACAGGGGGGAAAACTGTTTTTT.

This clonotype was found a few times. The CDR3 DNA follows: TGCGCCAGCAGCTTGGAGGGGCCTATAGCCAAAAACATTCAGTACTTC. It codes for CASSLEGPIAKNIQYF. The chain has TRBV5-1 and TRBJ2-4, with a possible D match to TRBD1 (5 bases). The CDR3 spans 16 residues. Germline CDR1 SGHRS, CDR2 YFSETQ. Trimming took off 0 bases at V and 0 bases at J, with 10 bases between the two ends.

This sequence joins TRBV7-9 and TRBJ2-5, with D possibly TRBD2 on 6 matching bases. This CDR3 contains 15 residues. Germline CDR1 reads SEHNR; CDR2 reads FQNEAQ (reference sequence). The V gene lost 3 bases and the J gene lost 5 bases, with 16 bases spanning the gap. CDR3 protein: CASSLGTGGWETQYF. Here the CDR3 DNA reads TGTGCCAGCAGCTTGGGGACTGGAGGCTGGGAGACCCAGTACTTC.

V usage is TRBV7-2 and J usage is TRBJ2-7; D is perhaps TRBD1 (6 bases). The germline CDR1 and CDR2 sequences are SGHTA and FQGNSA. The CDR3 sequence is 15 residues long. V was cut by 2 bases and J by 5 bases, with 16 bases left in between. CDR3 sequence (DNA): TGTGCCAGCAGCTTAAGGGGGAGCCTCCTAGACGAGCAGTACTTC. Translation: CASSLRGSLLDEQYF.